The TCR beta chain described here comes from a study of CD8 T cells in Susac syndrome. TCR beta sequences were obtained from blood CD8+ and CD4+ T cells. CD8+ and CD4+ T cells were negatively isolated; TEMRA cells were FACS-enriched. An input of about 0.5 to 1 ug of RNA was subjected to reverse transcription using random hexamers. TCRdb re-called the immunoSEQ multiplex PCR reads with MiXCR, one entry per CDR3 protein. The sample yields approximately 200,000 distinct CDR3 sequences, about 94% seen once. CDR3 size: 16 residues. The J segment lost 2 bases and the V segment lost 6 bases, leaving 13 bases of the junction unmatched.

Input material: CD8+ T cells from PBMCs. The chain couples TRBV12-3 or TRBV12-4 to TRBJ2-7; 7 nucleotides align to TRBD1. This clonotype was sampled from a human donor with multiple sclerosis. The CDR3 loop is CASSFAGTDFTYEQYF. In DNA, the CDR3 is TGTGCCAGCAGCTTCGCCGGGACAGACTTCACCTACGAGCAGTACTTC.